These 19 T cell receptor beta chains were sequenced from one sample in a study of molecular identifiers for immune sequencing clone quantification. TCRdb passed the PCR reads through MiXCR, listing each CDR3 protein once. The sample records about 630,000 distinct CDR3 sequences, 25% being singletons. The sequencing sample was made of naive CD8+ T cells from blood, with Jurkat cell RNA spiked in. Subset of the sample: FACS-sorted CD8+CD4-CCR7+CD45RA+ naive T cells. The receptors were gathered from a human donor in good health. Some libraries in this study had Jurkat cell RNA spiked in.

In its sample, this clonotype was seen many times. V and J are TRBV19 and TRBJ2-2; D unclear. This CDR3 is 15 amino acids long. CDR1 and CDR2 from the germline V gene are LNHDA and SQIVND (reference sequence). Trimming stripped 9 bases from V and 1 base from J, with 15 bases between. CDR3 DNA sequence: TGTGCCAGCGGAAGGACCATGCAGAACACCGGGGAGCTGTTTTTT. Its protein product is CASGRTMQNTGELFF.

About this clonotype itself: A much more abundant neighbour one base away suggests this may be a read error. The CDR3 region is CSVQLGGGPREQYF. The CDR3 nucleotides read TGCAGCGTTCAGCTTGGCGGGGGCCCCCGCGAGCAGTACTTC. The rearrangement joins TRBV29-1 to TRBJ2-7, with D maybe TRBD2 (7 bases). From germline, CDR1 is SQVTM and CDR2 ANQGSEA. V lost 5 bases and J lost 6, with 20 bases in between. The CDR3 has 14 residues.

Only a few counts were recorded for this clonotype. The chain carries TRBV12-3 or TRBV12-4 and TRBJ1-1, with D possibly being TRBD1 (5 bases). V gave up 6 bases and J gave up 0 bases, with 17 bases separating them. The CDR3 runs 16 residues. The CDR3 bases are TGTGCCAGCAGGCTCGGGGGGATGGTCATGAACACTGAAGCTTTCTTT. Amino acids: CASRLGGMVMNTEAFF.

This rearrangement joins TRBV7-9 to TRBJ1-1, with 11 bases matching TRBD1. V lost 6 bases, J lost 2 bases, and 11 bases stayed unmatched. Germline CDR1 SEHNR, CDR2 FQNEAQ (reference sequence). The CDR3 extends over 17 amino acids. The DNA for the CDR3 is TGTGCCAGCAGTTTGGACAGGGGGCATATCCCAAACACTGAAGCTTTCTTT. Its translation: CASSLDRGHIPNTEAFF.

The sample holds many counts of this clonotype. V usage is TRBV9 and J usage is TRBJ2-5; TRBD2 matches at 8 bases. This CDR3 region has 17 residues. V lost 2 bases and J lost 2; bases outside the gene matches: 11. CDR1 is SGDLS and CDR2 is YYNGEE in the germline V gene. Here the CDR3 DNA reads TGTGCCAGCAGCGTTGAGAGCGGGAGTCGGGGACAAGAGACCCAGTACTTC. Translated, it gives CASSVESGSRGQETQYF.

This clonotype was found many times. CDR3 sequence reads: CAISVPRKGGGNEQYF. The CDR3 DNA reads TGTGCCATCAGTGTTCCCCGGAAGGGTGGGGGCAACGAGCAGTACTTC. The chain links TRBV10-3 to TRBJ2-7; TRBD1 is a possible D gene (6 bases). V lost 4 bases to trimming and J lost 5 bases, with 21 bases between them. From germline, CDR1 is ENHRY and CDR2 SYGVKD. The CDR3 consists of 16 residues.

This clonotype was seen many times. The V and J genes are TRBV6-5 and TRBJ2-7; weak D call: TRBD1 (6 bases). V dropped 0 bases and J dropped 2 bases, with 8 bases sitting between them. Germline V gene data show CDR1 as MNHEY and CDR2 as SVGAGI. The CDR3 extends over 14 amino acids. CDR3 amino acids: CASSYSWGPYEQYF. As DNA, the CDR3 is TGTGCCAGCAGTTACTCGTGGGGGCCCTACGAGCAGTACTTC.

V and J are TRBV4-2 and TRBJ2-1, with D possibly TRBD2 on 9 matching bases. The CDR3 loop spans 18 amino acids. Germline values: CDR1 LGHNA, CDR2 YNFKEQ. V lost 5 bases, J lost 4 bases, and 24 bases lay in between. CDR3 in amino acids: CASSLTGEWTSVYNEQFF. The DNA of the CDR3 is TGTGCCAGCAGCTTGACAGGGGAATGGACTAGCGTTTACAATGAGCAGTTCTTC.

This clonotype was detected only a few times. This chain links TRBV19 with TRBJ2-3; the match to TRBD2 covers 7 bases. Germline V gene lookup returns CDR1 LNHDA and CDR2 SQIVND (reference sequence). V dropped 8 bases and J dropped 5; count of bases not matched to a gene: 16. The CDR3 has 16 residues. The CDR3 nucleotides are TGTGCCAGTGCACCGCGGGGACTAACCCTCCTAGATACGCAGTATTTT. Amino acids: CASAPRGLTLLDTQYF.

Ten or more counts support this clonotype. The chain has TRBV29-1 and TRBJ2-7; 11 bases agree with TRBD2. V was clipped by 6 bases and J by 5 bases; unmatched bases: 6. Germline V gene sequence: CDR1 SQVTM, CDR2 ANQGSEA. This CDR3 comprises 13 residues. CDR3 DNA: TGCAGCGTCGATAGCGGGAGGGGGGACGAGCAGTACTTC. Residues: CSVDSGRGDEQYF.

This clonotype was counted only a few times. The chain recombines TRBV4-3 with TRBJ1-1, with no clear D. Deletions cut 1 base from V and 6 bases from J, with 12 bases between. Germline V gives CDR1 LGHNA, CDR2 YSLEER. The CDR3 totals 14 residues. The CDR3: CASSQARVVPEAFF. In DNA form, the CDR3 reads TGCGCCAGCAGCCAAGCCAGAGTGGTCCCTGAAGCTTTCTTT.

As concerns this clonotype: Given a much more abundant clone one base away, this may be a read error. The CDR3 does not close with the conserved phenylalanine or tryptophan, likely indicating a read error. The chain is built from TRBV20-1 and TRBJ2-7; 8 bases align to TRBD2. Germline V gives CDR1 DFQATT, CDR2 SNEGSKA (reference sequence). V shed 6 bases, J shed 5 bases, and the junction held 15 bases outside the gene matches. The CDR3 contains 15 residues. In DNA form, the CDR3 reads TGCAGTGCAAACAGACCCGGGAGGGCCACCCACGAGCAGTACCTC. It yields the protein CSANRPGRATHEQYL.

This clonotype was picked up many times. The chain uses TRBV7-9 and TRBJ2-3; TRBD2 is a possible D gene (6 bases). The germline CDR1 and CDR2 sequences are SEHNR and FQNEAQ (reference sequence). This CDR3 is built from 12 residues. V was trimmed by 8 bases and J by 4 bases, leaving 10 bases between them. This chain's CDR3 is CASGGRADTQYF. The CDR3 region has the DNA TGTGCCAGCGGGGGGAGAGCAGATACGCAGTATTTT.

This clonotype was recorded a few times. The genes are TRBV11-2 and TRBJ2-3; 11 bases fit TRBD2. The CDR3 runs to 17 residues. V was pared by 1 base and J by 3 bases, with 6 bases of the junction left unmatched. CDR1 and CDR2 (germline): SGHAT, FQNNGV. The CDR3: CASSLGTSGGRTDTQYF. DNA for the CDR3: TGTGCCAGCAGCTTAGGAACTAGCGGGGGAAGGACAGATACGCAGTATTTT.

There are a few counts of this clonotype. CDR3 in amino acids: CASSLVQHQETQYF. The CDR3, as DNA: TGTGCCAGCAGCTTAGTTCAGCACCAAGAGACCCAGTACTTC. J is TRBJ2-5 and V is TRBV7-9; unclear D gene. The V end was cut by 1 base, the J end by 0 bases, with 6 bases between. This CDR3 is built from 14 residues. Germline CDR1 is SEHNR and CDR2 is FQNEAQ (reference sequence).

This clonotype was observed a few times. The chain recombines TRBV20-1 with TRBJ2-4; TRBD2 might be the D (5 bases). CDR1 is DFQATT and CDR2 is SNEGSKA in the germline V gene (reference sequence). Between the trimmed V and J ends, which lost 6 bases and 0 bases, there was a span of 9 bases. The CDR3 runs to 13 residues. This CDR3 is CSASGTAKNIQYF. Written as DNA, the CDR3 is TGCAGTGCAAGCGGAACAGCCAAAAACATTCAGTACTTC.

This chain connects TRBV12-3 or TRBV12-4 to TRBJ2-5, with D unresolved. The CDR3 consists of 15 residues. The V end was cut by 10 bases, the J end by 5 bases, with 23 bases between. Here the CDR3 reads CANSVRESALETQYF. CDR3 nucleotide sequence: TGTGCCAACAGCGTAAGAGAGTCCGCTCTGGAGACCCAGTACTTC.

This clonotype was seen a few times. The genes are TRBV12-5 and TRBJ2-1; D perhaps matches TRBD2 (6 bases). The CDR3 loop spans 14 amino acids. Per germline, CDR1 LGHNT and CDR2 FRNRAP. V was shortened by 0 bases and J by 5 bases, with 8 bases between the two germline ends. CDR3 sequence: CASGLVGGDNEQFF. CDR3 nucleotides: TGTGCTAGTGGTTTGGTAGGCGGGGACAATGAGCAGTTCTTC.

Ten or more counts support this clonotype. The chain couples TRBV12-3 or TRBV12-4 to TRBJ1-2; no clear D. The CDR3 covers 17 residues. V lost 1 base to trimming and J lost 0 bases, with 15 bases between them. Here the CDR3 reads CASSLELDGMTNYGYTF. The DNA of the CDR3 is TGTGCCAGCAGTTTAGAACTGGACGGGATGACTAACTATGGCTACACCTTC.